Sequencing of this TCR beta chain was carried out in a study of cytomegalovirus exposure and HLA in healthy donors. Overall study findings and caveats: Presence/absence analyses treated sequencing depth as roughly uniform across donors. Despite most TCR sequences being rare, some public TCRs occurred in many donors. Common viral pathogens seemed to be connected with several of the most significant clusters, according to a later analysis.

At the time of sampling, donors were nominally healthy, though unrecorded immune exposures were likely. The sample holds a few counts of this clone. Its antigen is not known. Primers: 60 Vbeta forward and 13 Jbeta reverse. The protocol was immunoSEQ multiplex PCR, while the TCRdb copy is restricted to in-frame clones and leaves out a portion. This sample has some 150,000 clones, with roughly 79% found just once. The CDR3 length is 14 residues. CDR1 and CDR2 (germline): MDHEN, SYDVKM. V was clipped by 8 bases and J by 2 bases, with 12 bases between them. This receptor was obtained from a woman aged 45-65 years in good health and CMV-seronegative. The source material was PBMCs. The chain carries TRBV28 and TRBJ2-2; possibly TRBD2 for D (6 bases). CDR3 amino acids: CASGVGGNTGELFF. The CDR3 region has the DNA TGTGCCAGCGGGGTGGGGGGAAACACCGGGGAGCTGTTTTTT. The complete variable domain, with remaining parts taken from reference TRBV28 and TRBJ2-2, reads DVKVTQSSRYLVKRTGEKVFLECVQDMDHENMFWYRQDPGLGLRLIYFSYDVKMKEKGDIPEGYSVSREKKERFSLILESASTNQTSMYLCASGVGGNTGELFFGEGSRLTVL.